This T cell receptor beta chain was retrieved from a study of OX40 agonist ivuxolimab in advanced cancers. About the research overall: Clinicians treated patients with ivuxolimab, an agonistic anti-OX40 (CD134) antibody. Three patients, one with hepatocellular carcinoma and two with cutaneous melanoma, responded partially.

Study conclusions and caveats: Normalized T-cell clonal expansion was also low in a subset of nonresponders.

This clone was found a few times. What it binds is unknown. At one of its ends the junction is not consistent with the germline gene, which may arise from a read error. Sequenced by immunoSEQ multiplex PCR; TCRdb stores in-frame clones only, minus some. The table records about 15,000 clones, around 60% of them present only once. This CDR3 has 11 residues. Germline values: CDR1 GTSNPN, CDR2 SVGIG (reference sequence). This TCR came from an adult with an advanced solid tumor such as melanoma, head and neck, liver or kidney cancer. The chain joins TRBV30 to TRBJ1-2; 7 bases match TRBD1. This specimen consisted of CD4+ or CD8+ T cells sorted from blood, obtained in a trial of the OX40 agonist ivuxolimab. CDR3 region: CAWSVWGTVHF. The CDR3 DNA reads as TGTGCCTGGAGTGTATGGGGGACAGTACACTTC.